This entry features one T cell receptor beta chain sequence. Its antigen is currently unknown. The data belong to a study of resident and recirculating memory T cells in vitiligo. Overall study context: Samples were epidermis from two lesional and two nonlesional sites, plus PBMCs. No cells were sorted; samples were homogenized just before genomic DNA extraction.

No change in lesions over the prior 6 months defined stable disease. The CDR3 spans 11 residues. V was clipped by 3 bases and J by 8 bases, with 5 bases between them. Germline lookup yields CDR1 MNHEY and CDR2 SMNVEV (reference sequence). Study findings and constraints: Vitiligo lesions lacked a unique dominant clone, and clonality varied.

Repertoires were generated with immunoSEQ multiplex PCR, while TCRdb's copy carries only in-frame clones and drops some. This table has tens of thousands of clones, about 89% appearing once. The chain has TRBV27 and TRBJ2-1, with D unclear. This TCR derives from a male donor with vitiligo. The source material was blood. The CDR3 DNA follows: TGTGCCAGCAGTTTTCGGGATGAGCAGTTCTTC. It specifies CASSFRDEQFF.